This T cell receptor (beta chain) is drawn from a study of CD8 T cells in ankylosing spondylitis. Findings and caveats of the study: CD8+ by phenotype, disease-linked clones were relatively rare in peripheral blood. A motif in TCR beta, a set of under ten highly homologous variants, appeared characteristic of ankylosing spondylitis blood.

Comment on this clonotype: Its antigen is not known.

V shed 5 bases, J shed 5 bases, and the junction held 10 bases outside the gene matches. Germline V lookup: CDR1 MNHEY, CDR2 SVGAGI. The CDR3 extends over 16 amino acids. With molecular barcodes, quantitative 5'-RACE was used to make the TCR beta libraries. Each CDR3 protein is one row after TCRdb ran MiXCR on the 5' RACE reads. This table holds hundreds of thousands of distinct CDR3 sequences, 12% found once. Material for sequencing was blood, either unsorted or a sorted T cell fraction (not recorded which). The chain uses TRBV6-5 and TRBJ2-1; TRBD2 matches 9 bases. This receptor was obtained from a male donor with ankylosing spondylitis. The DNA for the CDR3 is TGTGCCAGCAGTCCTCGAGGCGGGAGGGCTAACAATGAGCAGTTCTTC. Amino acid sequence: CASSPRGGRANNEQFF.